These T cell receptor beta chains were read from a single sample in a study of T cells in Graves' hyperthyroidism and ophthalmopathy. TCRdb re-analysed the multiplex PCR reads in MiXCR, keeping a single row per CDR3 protein. The sample holds roughly 500,000 distinct CDR3 sequences, around a quarter seen once. The sample consisted of blood. Receptors were obtained from a woman under 40 with Graves' ophthalmopathy. The CDR3 runs from the conserved cysteine through the conserved F or W.

v_gene	j_gene	CDR3aa
TRBV6-5	TRBJ2-7	CASRTQRGTREEQYF
TRBV2	TRBJ2-5	CASSQAGAGEETQYF
TRBV9	TRBJ2-5	CASSAGVGGQTQYF
TRBV5-1	TRBJ1-1	CASSWGNTEAFF
TRBV6-1	TRBJ2-7	CASSVYGSSYEQYF
TRBV11-1	TRBJ2-7	CASSSTLDRESYEQYF
TRBV6-5	TRBJ1-5	CASSYPRGRNQPQHF
TRBV6-1	TRBJ1-1	CASSEYRGGTEAFF
TRBV6-5	TRBJ1-1	CASSLRGWMNTEAFF
TRBV19	TRBJ1-5	CASSPQDQPQHF
TRBV11-2	TRBJ1-2	CASSLDGTGGYGYTF
TRBV24-1	TRBJ2-5	CASSFKPGETQYF
TRBV12-3/TRBV12-4	TRBJ1-1	CASSSQELTEAFF
TRBV6-1	TRBJ2-7	CASSEQTVTYEQYF
TRBV12-3/TRBV12-4	TRBJ1-5	CASSRVLQPQHF
TRBV15	TRBJ1-6	CATSRGDRGYSPLHF
TRBV6-2/TRBV6-3	TRBJ2-2	CASRENTGELFF
TRBV7-2	TRBJ2-2	CASSSGGAPGELFF
TRBV19	TRBJ2-7	CASSIVAGSSYEQYF
TRBV30	TRBJ2-4	CAWSVRLAKNIQYF
TRBV28	TRBJ2-5	CASSGPGTSIETQYF
TRBV5-1	TRBJ1-1	CASSLGAGTGINAFF
TRBV19	TRBJ2-2	CASSIANTGGLFF
TRBV12-3/TRBV12-4	TRBJ2-7	CASSEFDRGVYEQYF
TRBV20-1	TRBJ2-7	CSARDGGGGAYEQYF
TRBV19	TRBJ1-1	CASSIMDRGGGNTEAFF
TRBV12-3/TRBV12-4	TRBJ2-5	CASRGLAEETQYF
TRBV6-1	TRBJ2-7	CASSETYRLYKQYF
TRBV4-1	TRBJ2-5	CASSQEPRFGETQYF
TRBV6-5	TRBJ1-3	CASSYTEDPPGNTIYF
TRBV27	TRBJ2-2	CASSPPGQGWTGELFF